The T cell receptor beta chain described here comes from a study of T cell responses to AZD1222 COVID-19 vaccine. Findings of the study overall: In a largely white British group with more females than males, clonal diversity was possibly underestimated. When two AZD1222 doses had been given, Spike-specific TCR breadth and depth rose. Repertoire sampling occurred only after the peak T cell response.

On this clone: Antigen specificity is unknown.

Data came from immunoSEQ multiplex PCR; TCRdb stores just in-frame clones and leaves some out. This repertoire shows around 60,000 clones, around 80% found once; its top ten account for roughly 27%. The CDR3 is made up of 19 amino acids. V shed 1 base, J shed 2 bases, and the junction held 14 bases outside the gene matches. CDR1 is SGHTA, CDR2 FQGNSA, per germline. Analyses pooled second doses at about 4 or about 12 weeks. This TCR came from an adult who received the AZD1222 COVID-19 vaccine. The sequencing here drew on peripheral blood, taken 28 days after the second AZD1222 dose. J is TRBJ1-1 and V is TRBV7-2; 9 nucleotides match TRBD1. The CDR3 reads CASSLGTWGTGHLNTEAFF. The CDR3 DNA reads as TGTGCCAGCAGCTTAGGAACCTGGGGGACAGGGCATTTAAACACTGAAGCTTTCTTT.